This T cell receptor beta chain was retrieved from a study of blood T cell repertoires in COVID-19. Study at large: The origin of the acute and convalescent COVID-19 samples was the United States, Italy and Spain. PBMCs, B-cell-depleted T cells, or T cells provided the cDNA or gDNA that made up the material.

As handled by the study authors: Amplification with reference gene primers provided the estimates of nucleated cell counts. The data were produced by immunoSEQ multiplex PCR, yet TCRdb's version contains in-frame clones alone and is incomplete. The V and J calls and clone size come from that table; D and trimming were worked out from the DNA. The table includes approximately 210,000 clones, approximately 84% detected once. It was during active infection that Seattle patients were enrolled and then longitudinally followed. The sample was peripheral blood. This receptor was identified in a woman aged 80 or over with COVID-19, enrolled during active disease.

The CDR3 is CASSLGDSKYGYTF. As DNA, the CDR3 is TGCGCCAGCAGCTTGGGGGACAGCAAGTATGGCTACACCTTC. The chain joins TRBV5-1 to TRBJ1-2, with 7 bases matching TRBD1. The V gene end was trimmed by 0 bases and the J gene end by 5 bases; junction bases not matched to a gene: 4. The CDR3 sequence is 14 residues long. Germline CDR1 is SGHRS and CDR2 is YFSETQ. The entire variable domain, with the rest obtained from reference TRBV5-1 and TRBJ1-2, is as follows: KAGVTQTPRYLIKTRGQQVTLSCSPISGHRSVSWYQQTPGQGLQFLFEYFSETQRNKGNFPGRFSGRQFSNSRSEMNVSTLELGDSALYLCASSLGDSKYGYTFGSGTRLTVV.